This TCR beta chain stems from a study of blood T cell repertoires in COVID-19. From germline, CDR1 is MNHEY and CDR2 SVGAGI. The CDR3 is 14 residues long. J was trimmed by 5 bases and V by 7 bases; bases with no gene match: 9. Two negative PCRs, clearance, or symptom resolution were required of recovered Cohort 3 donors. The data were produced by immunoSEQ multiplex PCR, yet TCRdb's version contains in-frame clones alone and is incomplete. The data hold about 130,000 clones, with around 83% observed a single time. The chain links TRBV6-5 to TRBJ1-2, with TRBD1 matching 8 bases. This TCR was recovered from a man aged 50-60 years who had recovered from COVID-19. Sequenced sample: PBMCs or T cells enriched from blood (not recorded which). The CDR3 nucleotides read TGTGCCAGCAAGGCCCAAGACAGGGGTTATGGCTACACCTTC. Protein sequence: CASKAQDRGYGYTF.